This T cell receptor beta chain was captured in a study of neurological immune-mediated disorders. As to time point: longitudinal time-point 1 (baseline). V lost 5 bases, J lost 6 bases, and 10 bases stayed unmatched. Germline loops: CDR1 ENHRY, CDR2 SYGVKD. The length of the CDR3 is 14 residues. Many counts were recorded for this clonotype. Antigen unknown. From the 5' RACE reads, TCRdb called clonotypes with MiXCR, one entry per CDR3 protein. The sample includes around 71,000 distinct CDR3 sequences, roughly 13% of them seen just once. Study-level findings and limits: The study found the most TCR clonal expansion in HTLV-1-associated myelopathy and the least in multiple sclerosis, below healthy controls. None of the CDR3 amino acid sequences in expanded clones turned up in more than one subject, which points to private repertoires in all groups.

This rearrangement joins TRBV10-3 to TRBJ2-7; 7 bases are a match to TRBD1. The specimen sequenced was PBMCs. The sequence derives from a female donor with HTLV-1-associated myelopathy (HAM/TSP). Written as DNA, the CDR3 is TGTGCCATCAGTAGGGACAGCTCCTCGAGCGAGCAGTACTTC. It translates to CAISRDSSSSEQYF.